This T cell receptor beta chain is from a study of spatial heterogeneity in lung cancer (dated by TCRdb to about 2019). Looking at the study overall: Beta-chain transcripts were consistently detected in greater numbers than alpha-chain transcripts, which likely reflected higher beta-chain transcript abundance. In the raw uncorrected reads, each unique combination of TCR and UMI appeared on average more than ten times. TCR alpha and beta repertoires were quantitatively compared across multiple tumor regions, matched nontumor lung and blood in non-small cell lung cancer. TCR repertoire features were related to nonsynonymous mutation counts determined by whole-exome sequencing of tumor tissue. Both alpha and beta chains were TCR-sequenced in samples taken at surgery, namely 220 tumor regions, 62 to 70 matched nontumor lung samples and over 55 PBMC samples.

V is shortened by 6 bases, J by 1 base, and the region joining them spans 14 bases. The CDR3, from cysteine to phenylalanine, totals 15 residues. Of the read, only the CDR3 DNA is kept; its 45 bases are in frame from base 1. CDR1 and CDR2 were assigned from the germline V gene (reference sequence) as MNHEY and SMNVEV. This specimen's time point label, interpreted: sample taken at primary tumor resection. For TCR sequencing, whole RNA was extracted from tumor and nontumor lung tissue, or from cryopreserved PBMC samples, and no cell sorting was done. The donors were 72 patients from the lung TRACERx cohort who had early-stage, untreated non-small cell lung cancer. Only patients for whom sufficient RNA was available from at least two tumor regions were selected for TCR sequencing. Receptor amplification or capture employed 5' RACE. Reads for this sample came from a NextSeq 500. In the TCR library protocol, a unique molecular identifier was attached to each TCR cDNA molecule so that PCR and sequencing errors could be corrected. On the authors' methods: TCR identification, UMI-based error correction and CDR3 extraction were performed with Decombinator tools. TCRs above a frequency of 2 per 1,000, corresponding to the top 1% of the tumor frequency distribution, were defined as expanded. Renyi diversity was calculated using the R vegan package after each repertoire was subsampled 100 times to 5,000 TCRs. CDR3 similarity networks were built from amino acid triplet string-kernel similarity, connecting CDR3s with pairwise similarity above 0.82. The raw public reads went through TCRdb reprocessing: fastp at Q25, MiXCR clone calling, in-frame beta chains kept. Each CDR3 protein gets just one entry, which takes the most common genes and DNA from the rows behind it. TCRdb, rather than the study authors, made the V and J calls. The sample table records about 38,000 distinct CDR3 sequences; around 7.5% of these occur just once. Under 30% of the sample is held by the ten biggest clonotypes.

This clonotype was recorded many times. The target of this receptor is not known. Per-base quality was not reported, and no clone a single base away is much larger than it. Study-wide findings and limitations: Additional single-cell paired TCR alpha and beta sequencing was considered necessary to confirm, at a functional level, the hypothesis that regional TCRs recognize regional mutations. Ubiquitous expanded tumor TCRs were detected in blood more often at tumor resection than at routine follow-up.

The V gene is TRBV27 and the J gene is TRBJ2-3; no D segment can be confidently identified. This clonotype originated in a male donor with early-stage non-small cell lung cancer. The starting material was PBMCs, obtained at surgery. The CDR3 has the sequence CASSRYYGGTDTQYF. The DNA reads TGTGCCAGCAGCCGTTATTACGGAGGCACAGATACGCAGTATTTT.